Presented here are 18 T cell receptor beta chains from one specimen sequenced in a study of T cells in Graves' hyperthyroidism and ophthalmopathy. RNA transcripts yielded amplified TCR beta CDR3 regions. With the HTBI primer set, the TCR CDR3 went through a first round of RT-PCR. In TCRdb, the multiplex PCR reads were re-called with MiXCR into one record per CDR3 protein. The sample lists 490,000 or so distinct CDR3 sequences; about 16% were seen once. The source material was blood. Receptors originate from a woman aged 25 to 39 with Graves' ophthalmopathy.

The chain combines TRBV29-1 with TRBJ2-7; 12 nucleotides align to TRBD1. There are 15 residues in the CDR3. CDR1 SQVTM and CDR2 ANQGSEA come from the germline V gene. Losses at the gene ends were 4 bases for V and 6 bases for J; bases not matched to a gene: 10. This CDR3 is CSVGAPGTGGSEQYF. CDR3 sequence (DNA): TGCAGCGTTGGGGCCCCCGGGACAGGGGGCTCCGAGCAGTACTTC.

This clonotype was counted ten times or more. The chain couples TRBV6-1 to TRBJ1-5; D is ambiguous. Germline V gives CDR1 MNHNS, CDR2 SASEGT. The CDR3 sequence is 13 residues long. V lost 2 bases, J lost 7 bases, and 9 bases lay in between. The CDR3 region is CASSERVDQPQHF. Written as DNA, the CDR3 is TGTGCCAGCAGTGAAAGGGTGGACCAGCCCCAGCATTTT.

The rearrangement links TRBV5-6 to TRBJ1-3; D remains ambiguous. V gave up 1 base and J gave up 4 bases, with 18 bases separating them. The germline CDR1 and CDR2 sequences are SGHDT and YYEEEE. This CDR3 contains 17 residues. Here the CDR3 DNA reads TGTGCCAGCAGCTTGAGGGTCGGCGGAACGGCGGGAAACACCATATATTTT. Amino acid sequence: CASSLRVGGTAGNTIYF.

This chain connects TRBV4-3 to TRBJ2-2; D is unclear. This CDR3 region has 14 residues. V dropped 0 bases and J dropped 5 bases, with 7 bases sitting between them. Germline V gene lookup returns CDR1 LGHNA and CDR2 YSLEER. Written as DNA, the CDR3 is TGCGCCAGCAGCCAAGATGGGAAGACCGGGGAGCTGTTTTTT. It translates to CASSQDGKTGELFF.

The chain carries TRBV24-1 and TRBJ2-1; D may be TRBD1 (7 bases). Trimming stripped 3 bases from V and 6 bases from J, with 14 bases between. Germline CDR1 KGHDR, CDR2 SFDVKD. This CDR3 contains 15 residues. CDR3: CATSDSRGRINEQFF. The CDR3 DNA sequence: TGTGCCACCAGTGATAGCAGGGGGAGGATCAATGAGCAGTTCTTC.

This clonotype was recorded a few times. The chain is built from TRBV7-3 and TRBJ1-2; D perhaps matches TRBD1 (5 bases). V was shortened by 3 bases and J by 4 bases, with 12 bases between the two germline ends. CDR1 SGHTA and CDR2 FQGTGA come from the germline V gene. The CDR3 is 14 residues long. This CDR3 reads CASSFSPGGYGYTF. Here the CDR3 DNA reads TGTGCCAGCAGCTTTTCACCGGGGGGCTATGGCTACACCTTC.

This chain joins TRBV6-5 and TRBJ1-1; D is ambiguous. The CDR3 consists of 15 residues. The ends were cut back, 0 bases at V and 2 bases at J, with 10 bases in the middle. The germline V gene has CDR1 MNHEY and CDR2 SVGAGI. In DNA, the CDR3 is TGTGCCAGCAGTTACTCGGTTCAGGTAAACACTGAAGCTTTCTTT. Translated, it gives CASSYSVQVNTEAFF.

This clonotype appeared a few times. The J gene is TRBJ2-2, the V gene TRBV5-8, with 9 bases identical to TRBD1. Germline V gene data show CDR1 as SGHTS and CDR2 as YDEGEE. Unmatched junction bases numbered 4, after V lost 7 bases and J lost 3 bases. The CDR3 runs 14 residues. The CDR3 region is CASQGQGHTGELFF. The DNA of the CDR3 is TGTGCCAGCCAGGGACAGGGACACACCGGGGAGCTGTTTTTT.

This clonotype has only a few counts. The rearrangement uses TRBV19 and TRBJ2-5; 8 bases align to TRBD1. Germline V gives CDR1 LNHDA, CDR2 SQIVND (reference sequence). J lost 4 bases, V lost 4 bases, and 8 bases had no gene match. CDR3 length: 15 residues. CDR3 DNA sequence: TGTGCCAGTAGTACCGAACAGGGGACAGGAGAGACCCAGTACTTC. It specifies CASSTEQGTGETQYF.

This clonotype was recorded at least ten times. The rearrangement joins TRBV2 to TRBJ2-5; D call uncertain. The V end was cut by 1 base, the J end by 2 bases, with 5 bases between. Germline CDR1 SNHLY, CDR2 FYNNEI. This CDR3 is 13 amino acids long. CDR3 protein: CASSEGRQETQYF. For the CDR3, the DNA is TGTGCCAGCAGTGAAGGCAGGCAAGAGACCCAGTACTTC. The full variable domain, completed using reference TRBV2 and TRBJ2-5, is EPEVTQTPSHQVTQMGQEVILRCVPISNHLYFYWYRQILGQKVEFLVSFYNNEISEKSEIFDDQFSVERPDGSNFTLKIRSTKLEDSAMYFCASSEGRQETQYFGPGTRLLVL.

This clonotype came up a few times. The chain recombines TRBV20-1 with TRBJ2-5; the match to TRBD2 covers 13 bases. Germline loops: CDR1 DFQATT, CDR2 SNEGSKA (reference sequence). The CDR3 runs to 14 residues. V lost 6 bases to trimming and J lost 6 bases; unmatched junction nucleotides: 7. The CDR3 nucleotides read TGCAGTGCAAGCCGGACTAGCGGGAGTAAGACCCAGTACTTC. Protein sequence: CSASRTSGSKTQYF.

The chain employs TRBV7-9 and TRBJ2-1; TRBD2 agrees at 10 bases. Trimming cost V 0 bases and J 10 bases; bases outside gene matches: 9. The CDR3 spans 16 residues. The germline V gene encodes CDR1 SEHNR and CDR2 FQNEAQ (reference sequence). The CDR3 DNA sequence: TGTGCCAGCAGCTTAGCGCTAGCGGGAGTCGCGGGAGAGCAGTTCTTC. Protein: CASSLALAGVAGEQFF.

Many counts were recorded for this clonotype. This chain links TRBV7-2 with TRBJ2-7; 13 bases are shared with TRBD2. V dropped 7 bases and J dropped 0; count of bases not matched to a gene: 3. This CDR3 has 15 amino acids. Germline V gene sequence: CDR1 SGHTA, CDR2 FQGNSA. Written as DNA, the CDR3 is TGTGCCAGCACCTGGACTAGCGGGAGCTCCTACGAGCAGTACTTC. Its translation: CASTWTSGSSYEQYF.

The table lists this clonotype with a few counts. The rearrangement links TRBV10-3 to TRBJ2-1; D is perhaps TRBD1 (5 bases). CDR1 ENHRY and CDR2 SYGVKD come from the germline V gene. Trimming took 7 bases from V and 5 from J, leaving 18 bases between them. This CDR3 has 15 residues. The DNA for the CDR3 is TGTGCCATCACTAAAGGACACCAAGCAAACAATGAGCAGTTCTTC. Its translation: CAITKGHQANNEQFF.

The sample holds a few counts of this clonotype. J is TRBJ1-3 and V is TRBV10-2, with unresolved D. CDR1 is WSHSY and CDR2 is SAAADI in the germline V gene. This CDR3 has 15 amino acids. V was shortened by 2 bases and J by 5 bases, with 13 bases between the two germline ends. The CDR3 nucleotides read TGCGCCAGCAGTGAGATGGGTATGCGAAGAAACACCATATATTTT. Translated, it gives CASSEMGMRRNTIYF.

On this clonotype itself: A much larger clone differs by one base, so this may be a read error. This chain links TRBV6-2 or TRBV6-3 with TRBJ2-7, with D perhaps TRBD2 (6 bases). This CDR3 region has 13 residues. Germline-derived CDR1 and CDR2 are MNHEY and SVGEGT. The CDR3 region is CASGYSGSYEQHF. The CDR3, as DNA: TGTGCCAGCGGTTATAGCGGATCCTACGAGCAGCACTTC.

V is TRBV28 and J is TRBJ2-7; weak D call: TRBD1 (6 bases). Per germline, CDR1 MDHEN and CDR2 SYDVKM. V lost 4 bases and J lost 2, with 15 bases in between. This CDR3 has 15 residues. The CDR3 loop reads CASSSTGTQPYEQYF. In DNA form, the CDR3 reads TGTGCCAGCAGTTCAACCGGGACACAACCCTACGAGCAGTACTTC.

The chain carries TRBV19 and TRBJ2-7; 7 bases line up with TRBD2. The length of the CDR3 is 14 residues. Germline-derived CDR1 and CDR2 are LNHDA and SQIVND (reference sequence). Trimming removed 3 bases from V and 3 bases from J; junction bases left unmatched: 5. The DNA of the CDR3 is TGTGCCAGTAGTATGCGGGAGAATATCTACGAGCAGTACTTC. This gives the protein CASSMRENIYEQYF.